This TCR beta chain appears in the sequencing data of a study of CD8 T cells in Susac syndrome. CDR1 and CDR2 (germline): MNHEY, SMNVEV (reference sequence). V was pared by 2 bases and J by 5 bases, with 2 bases of the junction left unmatched. This CDR3 spans 15 amino acids. Findings of the study overall: The study acknowledged a relatively small number of individuals in its TCR sequencing and HLA analysis.

RNA, at about 0.45 to 1 ug, was reverse transcribed with random hexamers. Amplification of TCR beta CDR3 used immunoSEQ multiplex PCR across 54 Vbeta and 13 Jbeta. TCRdb used MiXCR to reprocess the immunoSEQ multiplex PCR reads, holding one entry per CDR3 protein. The table lists some 300,000 distinct CDR3 sequences, 85% of them singletons. In regard to this clonotype: As yet, its antigen is unknown.

This rearrangement joins TRBV27 to TRBJ2-3, with TRBD1 matching 12 bases. The clonotype comes from a human donor with multiple sclerosis. Sequencing was performed on CD8+ T cells from PBMCs. The CDR3 bases are TGTGCCAGCAGTTTACGGGACAGGGGGCGAGATACGCAGTATTTT. Amino acids: CASSLRDRGRDTQYF.